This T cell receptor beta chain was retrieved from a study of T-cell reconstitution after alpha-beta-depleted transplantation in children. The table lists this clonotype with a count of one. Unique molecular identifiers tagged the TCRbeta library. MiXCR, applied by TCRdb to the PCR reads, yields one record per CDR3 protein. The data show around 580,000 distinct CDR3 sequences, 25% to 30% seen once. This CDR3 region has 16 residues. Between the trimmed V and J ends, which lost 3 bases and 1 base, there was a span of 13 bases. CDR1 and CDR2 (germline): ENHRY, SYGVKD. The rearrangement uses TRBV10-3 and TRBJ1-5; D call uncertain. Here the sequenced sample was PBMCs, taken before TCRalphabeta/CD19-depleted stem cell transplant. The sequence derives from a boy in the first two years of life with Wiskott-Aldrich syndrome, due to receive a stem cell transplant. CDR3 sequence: CAISDRPLLSNQPQHF. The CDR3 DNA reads TGTGCCATCAGTGACAGACCGTTGTTAAGCAATCAGCCCCAGCATTTT.